These 5 T cell receptor beta chains originate from one sample sequenced in a study of identical twins. Using its own MiXCR run on the 5' RACE reads, TCRdb lists one record per CDR3 protein. The sample includes more than 650,000 distinct CDR3 sequences, 6% to 6.5% of them seen just once. Material for sequencing was naive T cells sorted from blood. The origin of the receptors is a man between 18 and 35 years old in good health.

This clonotype occurred many times. The gene calls are TRBV6-5 and TRBJ2-3; D ambiguous. V lost 4 bases to trimming and J lost 4 bases, with 6 bases between them. This CDR3 is 12 amino acids long. Looked up from germline, CDR1 is MNHEY and CDR2 is SVGAGI. In nucleotides, the CDR3 is TGTGCCAGCAGTTCGGGCCCAGATACGCAGTATTTT. Translated, it gives CASSSGPDTQYF.

This clonotype has only a few counts. The chain couples TRBV7-2 to TRBJ2-7; 8 bases are a match to TRBD2. J lost 3 bases, V lost 4 bases, and 5 bases had no gene match. The CDR3 length is 14 residues. CDR1 and CDR2 (germline): SGHTA, FQGNSA. Here the CDR3 reads CASSYGTRGYEQYF. CDR3 in DNA: TGTGCCAGCAGCTACGGGACTAGGGGCTACGAGCAGTACTTC.

This clonotype appeared a few times. The chain is built from TRBV7-2 and TRBJ2-3, with 7 bases matching TRBD2. The CDR3 contains 14 residues. With V trimmed by 4 bases and J by 5 bases, 6 bases remained unmatched. Germline CDR1 and CDR2: SGHTA and FQGNSA. As DNA, the CDR3 is TGTGCCAGCAGCTGGACTAGTCGGGAAGATACGCAGTATTTT. This translates into CASSWTSREDTQYF.

This clonotype has a count of ten or more. The chain links TRBV29-1 to TRBJ1-2, with D possibly being TRBD1 (6 bases). Trimming cost V 2 bases and J 1 base, with 17 bases left between them. The V gene's germline CDR1 is SQVTM and CDR2 ANQGSEA. The CDR3 spans 16 residues. This CDR3 is CSVELAGDVGNYGYTF. The CDR3 region has the DNA TGCAGCGTTGAATTGGCAGGGGATGTGGGTAACTATGGCTACACCTTC.

The rearrangement links TRBV2 to TRBJ2-1; 9 nucleotides line up with TRBD1. The CDR3 totals 15 residues. Germline V lookup: CDR1 SNHLY, CDR2 FYNNEI. The junction had 9 bases not matched to a gene; V was cut back by 2 bases and J by 10 bases. For the CDR3, the DNA is TGTGCCAGCAGTGAACCCCGGGGCGGGACAGGGGAGCAGTTCTTC. It is translated as CASSEPRGGTGEQFF.